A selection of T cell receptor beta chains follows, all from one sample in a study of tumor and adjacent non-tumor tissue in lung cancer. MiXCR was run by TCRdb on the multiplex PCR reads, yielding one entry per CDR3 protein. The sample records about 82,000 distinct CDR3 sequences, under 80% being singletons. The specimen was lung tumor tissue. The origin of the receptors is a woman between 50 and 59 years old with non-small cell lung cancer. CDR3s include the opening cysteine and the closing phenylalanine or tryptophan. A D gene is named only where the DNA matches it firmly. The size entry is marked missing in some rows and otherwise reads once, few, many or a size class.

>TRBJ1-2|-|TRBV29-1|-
CSVERDHSQYGHNF
TGCAGCGTTGAACGGGATCATAGCCAGTATGGCCACAACTTC
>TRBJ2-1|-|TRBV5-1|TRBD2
CVSSLVSGLNNEQFF
TGCGTCAGCAGCTTGGTTAGCGGGTTAAACAATGAGCAGTTCTTC
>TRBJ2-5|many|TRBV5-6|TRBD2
CASNKRIAGETQYF
TGTGCCAGCAACAAGCGGATAGCGGGAGAGACCCAGTACTTC
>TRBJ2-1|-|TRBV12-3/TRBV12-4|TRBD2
CVSRHIAGGLYNEQFF
TGTGTCAGCAGGCACATAGCGGGAGGGCTATACAATGAGCAGTTCTTC
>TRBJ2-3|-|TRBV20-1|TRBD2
CSARDYGAGETDTHYF
TGCAGTGCTAGAGATTACGGAGCGGGAGAAACAGATACACACTATTTT
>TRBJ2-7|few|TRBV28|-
CASSPISVLDGTYEQYF
TGTGCCAGTAGTCCCATATCGGTTCTCGACGGTACCTACGAGCAGTACTTC
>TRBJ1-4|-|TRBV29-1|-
CSVKYRGEKLFF
TGCAGCGTTAAATACCGTGGGGAAAAACTGTTTTTT
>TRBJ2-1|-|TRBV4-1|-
CASNQERFGDPAISNEQFF
TGCGCCAGCAACCAAGAAAGATTTGGGGACCCCGCCATTTCCAATGAGCAGTTCTTC
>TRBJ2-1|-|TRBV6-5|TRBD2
CTSSYSMGTSGRDNEQFF
TGTACCAGCAGTTACTCAATGGGGACTAGCGGACGGGACAATGAGCAGTTCTTC
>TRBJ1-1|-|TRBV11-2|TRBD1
CASNLLDRGDEAFF
TGTGCCAGCAACTTATTGGACAGGGGCGATGAAGCTTTCTTT
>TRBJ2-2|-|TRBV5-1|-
CAISLAQGTNTGELFF
TGCGCCATCAGCTTGGCGCAGGGGACGAACACCGGGGAGCTGTTTTTT
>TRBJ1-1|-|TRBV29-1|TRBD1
CSVVEGQDNTEAFF
TGCAGTGTTGTGGAGGGACAGGACAACACTGAAGCTTTCTTT
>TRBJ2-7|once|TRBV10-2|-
CASSEGVIGVTTNQYF
TGCGCCAGCAGTGAGGGGGTGATAGGGGTTACTACGAATCAGTACTTC
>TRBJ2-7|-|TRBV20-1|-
CSDRSLTQLGFSYEQYF
TGCAGTGATAGATCCTTAACCCAGCTAGGGTTCTCCTACGAGCAGTACTTC
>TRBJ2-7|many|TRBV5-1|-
CASSSSFGEQYF
TGCGCCAGCAGCTCTTCCTTCGGAGAACAGTACTTC
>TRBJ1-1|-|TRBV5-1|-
CASSLQDGGNEAFF
TGCGCCAGCAGCTTGCAAGACGGCGGCAATGAAGCTTTCTTT
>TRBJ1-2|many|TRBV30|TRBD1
CAWSGSETGESYGYTF
TGTGCCTGGAGTGGTTCCGAGACAGGGGAGTCTTATGGCTACACCTTC
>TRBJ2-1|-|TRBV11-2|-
CAISFGSANNEQFF
TGTGCCATCAGTTTTGGCAGTGCCAACAATGAGCAGTTCTTC
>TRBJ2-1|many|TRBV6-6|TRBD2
CASSYSLGLAGDGEQFF
TGTGCCAGCAGTTACTCGCTTGGACTAGCGGGAGATGGCGAGCAGTTCTTC
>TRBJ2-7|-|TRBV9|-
CASSLGGEGYEQYF
TGTGCCAGCAGCCTAGGGGGAGAAGGATACGAGCAGTACTTC
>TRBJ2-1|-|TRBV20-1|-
CSAKTAWEQSF
TGCAGTGCCAAGACGGCTTGGGAGCAGTCCTTC
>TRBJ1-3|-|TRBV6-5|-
CASRGSTGNTIYF
TGTGCCAGCAGGGGCAGCACTGGAAACACCATATATTTT
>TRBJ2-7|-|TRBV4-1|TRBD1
CASSQDTGVWDQYF
TGCGCCAGCAGCCAAGACACAGGGGTTTGGGATCAGTACTTC
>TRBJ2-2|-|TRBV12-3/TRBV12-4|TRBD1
CVSSLTGLDTGEMFF
TGTGTCAGCAGTTTGACAGGGCTGGACACCGGGGAGATGTTTTTT
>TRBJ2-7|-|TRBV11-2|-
CASSLAWGNSYEQYF
TGTGCCAGCAGCTTAGCGTGGGGGAACTCATACGAGCAGTACTTC
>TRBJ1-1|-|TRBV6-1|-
CASSDRWDRVNSEAFF
TGTGCCAGCAGTGACCGCTGGGATAGGGTGAACAGTGAAGCTTTCTTT
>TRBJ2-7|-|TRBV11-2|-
CANSLESGISGEQYF
TGTGCCAACAGCTTAGAGTCCGGGATCTCTGGCGAGCAGTACTTC
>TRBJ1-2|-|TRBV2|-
CASSGQGTLYGYTF
TGTGCCAGCAGTGGTCAGGGAACCCTATATGGCTACACTTTC
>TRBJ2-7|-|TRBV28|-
CASSEGWGGYKQYF
TGTGCCAGCAGTGAGGGTTGGGGCGGATATAAGCAGTACTTC
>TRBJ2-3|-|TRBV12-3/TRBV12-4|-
CATSLIRQDKQYF
TGTGCCACCAGTTTAATCAGGCAGGATAAGCAGTATTTT
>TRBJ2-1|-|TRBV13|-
CAGSKDCHNEQFF
TGTGCCGGTAGCAAGGACTGTCACAATGAGCAGTTCTTC
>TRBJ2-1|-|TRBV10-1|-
CSSSENTGSWDEQFF
TGCTCCAGCAGTGAAAATACAGGGTCGTGGGATGAGCAGTTCTTC
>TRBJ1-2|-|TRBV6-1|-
CISSDLTSYGCTF
-
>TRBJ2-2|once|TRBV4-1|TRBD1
CTSSPLGQGGGIAELFF
TGCACCAGCAGCCCCTTGGGACAGGGTGGTGGCATCGCGGAGCTGTTTTTT
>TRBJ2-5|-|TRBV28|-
CASSNRLPGETQYF
TGTGCCAGCAGCAACCGCTTGCCTGGGGAGACCCAGTACTTC
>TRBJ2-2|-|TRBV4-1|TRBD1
CASSLRQGEDGELFF
TGCGCCAGTAGCCTCCGACAGGGGGAGGACGGGGAGCTGTTTTTT
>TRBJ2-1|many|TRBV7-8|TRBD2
CATRTSGGNEQFF
TGTGCCACCAGGACTAGCGGAGGTAATGAGCAGTTCTTC
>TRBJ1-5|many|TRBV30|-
CAWGRRDKNQPQHF
TGTGCCTGGGGGCGCCGGGACAAAAATCAGCCCCAGCATTTT
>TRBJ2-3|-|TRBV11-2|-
CASSLDLVTDAQYF
TGTGCCAGTAGCTTAGATCTGGTAACAGATGCGCAGTATTTT
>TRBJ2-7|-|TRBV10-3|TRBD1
CAIEDRGQGIGEQYF
TGTGCCATCGAGGATAGGGGACAGGGAATAGGGGAGCAGTACTTC
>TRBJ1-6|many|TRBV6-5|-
CASSSRQIYSPLHF
TGTGCCAGCAGTTCGAGACAGATCTATTCACCCCTCCACTTT
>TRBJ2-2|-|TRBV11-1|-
CAINLSGDTGELFF
TGTGCCATCAACTTATCGGGGGACACCGGTGAGCTGTTTTTT
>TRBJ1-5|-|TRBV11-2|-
CASNLASNQPQHF
TGTGCCAGCAACTTAGCTAGCAATCAGCCCCAGCATTTT
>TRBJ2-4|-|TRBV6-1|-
CASDFEAWELAKNIQYF
TGTGCCAGCGACTTCGAGGCCTGGGAACTGGCCAAAAACATTCAGTACTTC
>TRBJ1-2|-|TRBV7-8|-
CASSLGRDYGYIF
TGTGCCAGCAGCTTAGGGCGGGACTATGGCTACATCTTC
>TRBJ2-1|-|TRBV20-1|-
CSAKRAWGRFF
TGCAGTGCCAAGAGGGCTTGGGGGCGGTTCTTC
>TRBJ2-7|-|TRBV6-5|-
CAGSQTSGYELYF
TGTGCCGGCAGTCAGACAAGCGGGTACGAGCTGTACTTC
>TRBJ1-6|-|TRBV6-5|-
CASSPLFDDNNSPLHF
TGTGCCAGCAGTCCCCTCTTTGACGACAATAATTCACCCCTCCACTTT
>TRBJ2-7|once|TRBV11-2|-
CASSLTWGSSFELYF
TGTGCCAGCAGTTTAACGTGGGGGAGCTCCTTCGAGCTGTACTTC
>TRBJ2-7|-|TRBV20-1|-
CSAQTVTYEQYF
TGCAGTGCTCAGACAGTTACCTACGAGCAGTACTTC
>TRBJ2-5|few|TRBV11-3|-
CASSFGVGEARYF
TGTGCCAGTAGCTTTGGTGTGGGAGAGGCCCGCTACTTC
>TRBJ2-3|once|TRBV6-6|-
CACNTLGGAVDTQYF
TGTGCCTGCAACACTCTTGGGGGAGCGGTAGATACGCAGTATTTT
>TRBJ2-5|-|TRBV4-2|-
CASSQDGGPQETQYF
TGTGCCAGCAGCCAAGATGGAGGGCCTCAAGAGACCCAGTACTTC
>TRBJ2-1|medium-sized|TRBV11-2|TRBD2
CASSQGLAALEQFF
TGTGCCAGCAGCCAAGGACTAGCGGCACTTGAGCAGTTCTTC
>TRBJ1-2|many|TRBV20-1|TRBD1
CSARRDRGSPNYGYTF
TGCAGTGCTCGCCGGGACAGGGGGAGCCCTAACTATGGCTACACCTTC